This paragraph covers one T cell receptor beta chain sequence. Germline loops: CDR1 SNHLY, CDR2 FYNNEI. CDR3 length: 11 amino acids. Trimming left V 5 bases short and J 11 bases short, with 12 bases between. Primed by a sample-barcoded 5' primer and a J-beta primer mix, a second PCR proceeded for roughly 7 to 11 cycles. TCRdb reprocessed the 5' RACE reads via MiXCR and lists one record per CDR3 protein. Of fewer than 650,000 distinct CDR3 sequences in the sample, roughly a quarter were seen once. The data derive from a study of blood T cells in healthy people across ages. The data were also submitted as part of a second study, on T cells of mothers and their children.

The clonotype comes from a boy younger than 10 in good health. The specimen was blood. The chain combines TRBV2 with TRBJ2-5; maybe TRBD2 (5 bases). CDR3 amino acids: CASSPLWEQYF. CDR3 bases: TGTGCCAGCAGTCCGTTGTGGGAGCAGTACTTC.